These T cell receptor beta chains were read from a single sample in a study of blood T cell repertoires in COVID-19. Sequencing used immunoSEQ multiplex PCR; TCRdb keeps in-frame clones, though not all of them. There are over 150,000 clones in the sample; approximately 80% occur only once, and 6.5% to 8.5% lies in the top ten. Sequenced material: peripheral blood. The receptors were gathered from a human donor with acute or convalescent COVID-19. The donor label of this sample is uncertain. The CDR3 runs from the conserved cysteine through the conserved F or W. Fields, in order: D gene, clone size, V gene, J gene, CDR3 protein, CDR3 DNA. A D gene is named only where the DNA matches it firmly. Not all rows give a size; the values are once, few, many and, for expanded clones, a class.

D: TRBD1; size: .; V: TRBV28; J: TRBJ1-5; CDR3: CASSLRWGGQGGQPQHF; DNA: TGTGCCAGCAGTTTACGCTGGGGGGGACAGGGAGGACAGCCCCAGCATTTT
D: TRBD1; size: .; V: TRBV4-1; J: TRBJ1-1; CDR3: CASSHGQEWGTEAFF; DNA: TGCGCCAGCAGCCACGGACAGGAATGGGGCACTGAAGCTTTCTTT
D: TRBD2; size: once; V: TRBV6-1; J: TRBJ2-7; CDR3: CASSDPSGSSKYEQYF; DNA: TGTGCCAGCAGTGACCCTAGCGGGAGTTCCAAGTACGAGCAGTACTTC
D: TRBD2; size: .; V: TRBV19; J: TRBJ2-5; CDR3: CASSILAGVGETQYF; DNA: TGTGCCAGTAGTATTTTAGCGGGAGTCGGGGAGACCCAGTACTTC
D: TRBD1; size: .; V: TRBV29-1; J: TRBJ1-4; CDR3: CSVEGGTGNEKLFF; DNA: TGCAGCGTTGAAGGCGGGACAGGCAATGAAAAACTGTTTTTT
D: .; size: few; V: TRBV5-6; J: TRBJ2-7; CDR3: CASSYRGTSSYEQYF; DNA: TGTGCCAGCAGTTACCGGGGGACTTCTAGCTACGAGCAGTACTTC
D: .; size: .; V: TRBV27; J: TRBJ1-1; CDR3: CASSFGTVRNTEAFF; DNA: TGTGCCAGCAGTTTTGGCACCGTCAGGAACACTGAAGCTTTCTTT
D: .; size: .; V: TRBV13; J: TRBJ2-5; CDR3: CASSPLRAQETQYF; DNA: TGTGCCAGCAGCCCACTGCGGGCACAAGAGACCCAGTACTTC
D: TRBD1; size: once; V: TRBV19; J: TRBJ2-1; CDR3: CASRPPGQGFGNEQFF; DNA: TGTGCCAGTAGACCACCGGGACAGGGGTTCGGCAATGAGCAGTTCTTC
D: TRBD1; size: once; V: TRBV30; J: TRBJ1-5; CDR3: CAWSFTGGGQPQHF; DNA: TGTGCCTGGAGTTTCACAGGGGGCGGGCAGCCCCAGCATTTT
D: TRBD1; size: .; V: TRBV6-5; J: TRBJ2-1; CDR3: CASSYSRQGAYNEQFF; DNA: TGTGCCAGCAGTTACTCGAGGCAGGGGGCATACAATGAGCAGTTCTTC
D: .; size: .; V: TRBV7-3; J: TRBJ2-3; CDR3: CASSLDGLRTDTQYF; DNA: TGTGCCAGCAGCTTAGATGGTCTACGCACAGATACGCAGTATTTT
D: TRBD1; size: once; V: TRBV7-9; J: TRBJ1-2; CDR3: CASSYPGQGASYGYTF; DNA: TGTGCCAGCAGCTACCCGGGACAGGGGGCTTCCTATGGCTACACCTTC
D: TRBD1; size: .; V: TRBV11-2; J: TRBJ1-1; CDR3: CASSRRQGDNTEAFF; DNA: TGTGCCAGCAGCAGGAGACAGGGAGACAACACTGAAGCTTTCTTT
D: .; size: .; V: TRBV12-3/TRBV12-4; J: TRBJ2-1; CDR3: CASSLRSGNEQFF; DNA: TGTGCCAGCAGTTTGAGGAGTGGCAATGAGCAGTTCTTC
D: TRBD2; size: .; V: TRBV27; J: TRBJ2-5; CDR3: CASSLSGGGGRRETQYF; DNA: TGTGCCAGCAGTTTATCTGGGGGAGGCGGGAGGAGGGAGACCCAGTACTTC
D: .; size: .; V: TRBV11-2; J: TRBJ1-1; CDR3: CASSLLFSSEAFF; DNA: TGTGCCAGCAGCTTATTATTCTCCTCCGAAGCTTTCTTT
D: .; size: .; V: TRBV19; J: TRBJ2-1; CDR3: CASTQGSLGEQFF; DNA: TGTGCCAGTACTCAGGGGAGTCTTGGGGAGCAGTTCTTC
D: .; size: once; V: TRBV5-1; J: TRBJ2-7; CDR3: CASSLPGTYEQYF; DNA: TGCGCCAGCAGCTTGCCGGGGACCTACGAGCAGTACTTC
D: .; size: .; V: TRBV5-4; J: TRBJ2-1; CDR3: CASSFRSNEQFF; DNA: TGTGCCAGCAGCTTTAGATCCAATGAGCAGTTCTTC
D: TRBD1; size: .; V: TRBV10-3; J: TRBJ1-5; CDR3: CAISESLRDRVLGSQPQHF; DNA: TGTGCCATCAGTGAGTCCCTCCGTGACAGGGTCTTAGGGTCTCAGCCCCAGCATTTT
D: TRBD2; size: .; V: TRBV5-1; J: TRBJ2-2; CDR3: CASSFSSGSGTGELFF; DNA: TGCGCCAGCAGCTTCTCCAGCGGGAGTGGCACCGGGGAGCTGTTTTTT
D: .; size: .; V: TRBV9; J: TRBJ1-6; CDR3: CASSGGGGESPLHF; DNA: TGTGCCAGCAGCGGTGGGGGAGGGGAATCACCCCTCCACTTT
D: .; size: .; V: TRBV14; J: TRBJ2-1; CDR3: CASSLGWRPYYNEQFF; DNA: TGTGCCAGCAGCTTAGGTTGGAGGCCCTATTACAATGAGCAGTTCTTC
D: .; size: .; V: TRBV28; J: TRBJ2-4; CDR3: CASKTWQVWDIQYF; DNA: TGTGCCAGCAAAACTTGGCAGGTCTGGGACATTCAGTACTTC
D: .; size: .; V: TRBV12-3/TRBV12-4; J: TRBJ2-7; CDR3: CASTGTGNEQYF; DNA: TGTGCCAGCACCGGCACGGGGAACGAGCAGTACTTC
D: TRBD2; size: .; V: TRBV19; J: TRBJ2-1; CDR3: CASSTLFGGSSYNEQFF; DNA: TGTGCCAGTAGTACCCTGTTTGGCGGGAGCTCCTACAATGAGCAGTTCTTC
D: TRBD1; size: .; V: TRBV30; J: TRBJ1-4; CDR3: CAWGRQGLTTNEKLFF; DNA: TGTGCCTGGGGAAGACAGGGACTTACAACTAATGAAAAACTGTTTTTT
D: TRBD1; size: .; V: TRBV9; J: TRBJ2-1; CDR3: CASSGSGTGIFNEQFF; DNA: TGTGCCAGCAGCGGCTCCGGGACAGGGATTTTCAATGAGCAGTTCTTC
D: .; size: .; V: TRBV18; J: TRBJ2-3; CDR3: CASSPGTSTDTQYF; DNA: TGTGCCAGCTCACCGGGGACTAGCACAGATACGCAGTATTTT